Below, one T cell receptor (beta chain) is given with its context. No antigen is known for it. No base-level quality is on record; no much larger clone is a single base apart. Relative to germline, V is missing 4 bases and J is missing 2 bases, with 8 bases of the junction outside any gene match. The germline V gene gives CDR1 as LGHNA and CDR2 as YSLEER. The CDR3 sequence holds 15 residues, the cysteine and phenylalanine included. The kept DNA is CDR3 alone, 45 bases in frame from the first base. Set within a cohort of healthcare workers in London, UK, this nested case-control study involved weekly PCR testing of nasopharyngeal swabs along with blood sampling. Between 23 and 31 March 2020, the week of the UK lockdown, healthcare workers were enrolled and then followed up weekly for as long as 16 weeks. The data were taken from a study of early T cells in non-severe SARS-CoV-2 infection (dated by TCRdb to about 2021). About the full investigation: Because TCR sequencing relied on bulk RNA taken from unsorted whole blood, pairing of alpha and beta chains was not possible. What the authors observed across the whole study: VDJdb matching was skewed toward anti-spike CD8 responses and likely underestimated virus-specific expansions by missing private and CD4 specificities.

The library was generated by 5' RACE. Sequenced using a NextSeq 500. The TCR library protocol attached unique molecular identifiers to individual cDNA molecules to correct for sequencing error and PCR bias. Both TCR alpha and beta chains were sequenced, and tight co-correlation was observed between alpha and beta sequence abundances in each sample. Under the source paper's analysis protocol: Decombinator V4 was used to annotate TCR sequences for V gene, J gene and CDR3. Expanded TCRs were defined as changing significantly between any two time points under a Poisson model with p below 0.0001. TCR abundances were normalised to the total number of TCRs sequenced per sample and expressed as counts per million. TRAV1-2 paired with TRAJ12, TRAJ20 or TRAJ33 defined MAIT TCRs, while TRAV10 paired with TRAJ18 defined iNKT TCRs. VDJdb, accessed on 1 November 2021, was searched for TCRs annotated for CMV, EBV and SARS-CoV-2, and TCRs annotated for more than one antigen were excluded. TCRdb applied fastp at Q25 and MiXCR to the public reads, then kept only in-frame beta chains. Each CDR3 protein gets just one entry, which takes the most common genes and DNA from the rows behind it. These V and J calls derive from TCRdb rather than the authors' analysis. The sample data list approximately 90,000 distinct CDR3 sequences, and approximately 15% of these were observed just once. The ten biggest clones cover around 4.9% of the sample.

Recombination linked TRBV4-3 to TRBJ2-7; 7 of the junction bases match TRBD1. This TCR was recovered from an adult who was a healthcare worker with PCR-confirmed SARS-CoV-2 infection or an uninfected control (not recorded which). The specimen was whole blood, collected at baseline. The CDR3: CASSLRQGDTYEQYF. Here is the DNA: TGCGCCAGCAGCCTCCGGCAGGGGGATACCTACGAGCAGTACTTC.